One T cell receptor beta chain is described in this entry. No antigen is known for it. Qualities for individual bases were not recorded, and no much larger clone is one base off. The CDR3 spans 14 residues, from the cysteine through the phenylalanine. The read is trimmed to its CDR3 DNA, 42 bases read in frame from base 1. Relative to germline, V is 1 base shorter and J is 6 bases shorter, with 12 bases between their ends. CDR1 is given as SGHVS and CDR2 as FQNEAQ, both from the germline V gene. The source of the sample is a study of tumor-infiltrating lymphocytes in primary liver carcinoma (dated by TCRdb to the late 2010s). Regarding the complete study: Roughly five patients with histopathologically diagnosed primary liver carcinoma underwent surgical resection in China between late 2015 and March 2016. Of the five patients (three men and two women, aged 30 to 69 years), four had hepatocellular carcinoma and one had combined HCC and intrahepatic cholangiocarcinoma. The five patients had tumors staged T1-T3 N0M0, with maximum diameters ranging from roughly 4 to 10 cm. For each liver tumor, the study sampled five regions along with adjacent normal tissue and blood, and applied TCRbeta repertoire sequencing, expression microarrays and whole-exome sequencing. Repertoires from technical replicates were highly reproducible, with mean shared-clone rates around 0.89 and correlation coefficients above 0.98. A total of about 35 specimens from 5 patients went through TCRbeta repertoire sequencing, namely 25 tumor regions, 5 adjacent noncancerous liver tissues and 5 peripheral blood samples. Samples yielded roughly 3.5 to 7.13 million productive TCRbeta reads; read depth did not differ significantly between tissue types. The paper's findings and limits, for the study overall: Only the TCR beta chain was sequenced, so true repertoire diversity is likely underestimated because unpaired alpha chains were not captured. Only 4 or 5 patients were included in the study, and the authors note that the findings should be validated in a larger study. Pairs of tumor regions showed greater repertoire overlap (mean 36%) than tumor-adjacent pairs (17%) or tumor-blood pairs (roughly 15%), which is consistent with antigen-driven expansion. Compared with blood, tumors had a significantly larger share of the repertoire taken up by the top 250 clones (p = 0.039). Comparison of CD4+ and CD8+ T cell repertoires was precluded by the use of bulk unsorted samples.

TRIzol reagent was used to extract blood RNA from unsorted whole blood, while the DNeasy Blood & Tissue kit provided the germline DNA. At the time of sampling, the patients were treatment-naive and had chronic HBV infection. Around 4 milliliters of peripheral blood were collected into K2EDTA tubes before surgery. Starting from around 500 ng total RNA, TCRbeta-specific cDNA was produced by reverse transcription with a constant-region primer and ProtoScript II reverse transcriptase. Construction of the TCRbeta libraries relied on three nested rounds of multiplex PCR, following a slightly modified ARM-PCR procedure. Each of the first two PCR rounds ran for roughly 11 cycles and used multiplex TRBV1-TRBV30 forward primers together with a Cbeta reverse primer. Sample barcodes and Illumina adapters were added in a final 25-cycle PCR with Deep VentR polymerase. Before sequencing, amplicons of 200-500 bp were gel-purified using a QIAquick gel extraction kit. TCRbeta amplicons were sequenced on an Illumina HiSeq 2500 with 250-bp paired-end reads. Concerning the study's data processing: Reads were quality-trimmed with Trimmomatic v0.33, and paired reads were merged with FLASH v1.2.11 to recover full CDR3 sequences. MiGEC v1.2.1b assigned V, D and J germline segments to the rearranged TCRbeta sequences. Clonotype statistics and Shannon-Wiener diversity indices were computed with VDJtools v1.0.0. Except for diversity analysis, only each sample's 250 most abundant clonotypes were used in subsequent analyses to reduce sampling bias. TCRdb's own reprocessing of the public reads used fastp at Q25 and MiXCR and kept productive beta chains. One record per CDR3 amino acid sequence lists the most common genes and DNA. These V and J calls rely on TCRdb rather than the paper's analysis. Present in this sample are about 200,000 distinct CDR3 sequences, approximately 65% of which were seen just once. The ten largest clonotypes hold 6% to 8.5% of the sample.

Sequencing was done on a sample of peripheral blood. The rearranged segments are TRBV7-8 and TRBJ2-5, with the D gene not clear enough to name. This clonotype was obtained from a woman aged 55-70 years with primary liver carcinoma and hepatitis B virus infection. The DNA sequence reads TGTGCCAGCAGCTTAGTAGGGCAGTCAAAGACCCAGTACTTC. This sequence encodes CASSLVGQSKTQYF.